This TCR beta chain was identified during a study of T cell responses to AZD1222 COVID-19 vaccine. Study-wide results and caveats: Clonal diversity was possibly underestimated; the donors were predominantly white British and more often female. CD4 TCRs associated with vaccination spanned spike, dominating at 160-218 and 743-854. The breadth and depth of Spike-specific TCRs increased once two AZD1222 doses had been given. Unmutated variant regions are reportedly the target of nearly half of TCRs that are spike-specific.

The data were produced by immunoSEQ multiplex PCR, yet TCRdb's version contains in-frame clones alone and is incomplete. The table records 75,000 to 95,000 clones, 92% of them present only once. The V end was cut by 1 base, the J end by 4 bases, with 4 bases between. CDR3 length: 12 residues. The germline gives CDR1 KGHSH, CDR2 LQKENI. To note about this clone: Its antigen is not identified.

The chain couples TRBV18 to TRBJ1-1; no firm D call. This receptor was taken from an adult in good health. The sequencing used peripheral blood, collected on day 0 of MenACWY control vaccination. The CDR3 spells CASSPQGTEAFF. The CDR3 DNA follows: TGTGCCAGCTCACCACAGGGCACTGAAGCTTTCTTT.